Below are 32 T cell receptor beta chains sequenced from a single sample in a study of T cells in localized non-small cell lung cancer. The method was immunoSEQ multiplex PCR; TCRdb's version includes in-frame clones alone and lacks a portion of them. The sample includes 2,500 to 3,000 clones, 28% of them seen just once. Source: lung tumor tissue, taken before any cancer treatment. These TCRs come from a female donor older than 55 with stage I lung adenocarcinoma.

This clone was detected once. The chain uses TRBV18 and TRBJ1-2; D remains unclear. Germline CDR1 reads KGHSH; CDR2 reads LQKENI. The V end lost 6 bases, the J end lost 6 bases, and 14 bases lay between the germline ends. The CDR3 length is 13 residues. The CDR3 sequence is CASSPETGDGYTF. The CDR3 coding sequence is TGTGCCAGCTCGCCAGAGACGGGAGATGGCTACACCTTC. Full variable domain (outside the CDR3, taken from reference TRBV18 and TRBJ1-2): NAGVMQNPRHLVRRRGQEARLRCSPMKGHSHVYWYRQLPEEGLKFMVYLQKENIIDESGMPKERFSAEFPKEGPSILRIQQVVRGDSAAYFCASSPETGDGYTFGSGTRLTVV.

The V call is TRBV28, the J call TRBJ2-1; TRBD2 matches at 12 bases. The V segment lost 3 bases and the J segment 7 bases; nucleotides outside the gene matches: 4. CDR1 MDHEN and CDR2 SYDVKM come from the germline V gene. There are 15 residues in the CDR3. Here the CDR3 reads CASSFRTSGINEQFF. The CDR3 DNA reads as TGTGCCAGCAGTTTTAGGACTAGCGGGATTAATGAGCAGTTCTTC.

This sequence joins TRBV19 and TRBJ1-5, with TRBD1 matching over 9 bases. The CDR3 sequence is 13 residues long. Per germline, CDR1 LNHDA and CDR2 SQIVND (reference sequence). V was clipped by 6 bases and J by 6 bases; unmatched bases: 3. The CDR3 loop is CASSGTGPQPQHF. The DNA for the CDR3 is TGTGCCAGTAGCGGGACAGGGCCTCAGCCCCAGCATTTT. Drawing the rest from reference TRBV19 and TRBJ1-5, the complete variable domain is DGGITQSPKYLFRKEGQNVTLSCEQNLNHDAMYWYRQDPGQGLRLIYYSQIVNDFQKGDIAEGYSVSREKKESFPLTVTSAQKNPTAFYLCASSGTGPQPQHFGDGTRLSIL.

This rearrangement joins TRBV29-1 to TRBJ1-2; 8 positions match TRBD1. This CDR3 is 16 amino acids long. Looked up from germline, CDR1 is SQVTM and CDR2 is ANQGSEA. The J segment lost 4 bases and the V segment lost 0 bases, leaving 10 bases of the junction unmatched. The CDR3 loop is CSVEDGVGQGFYGYTF. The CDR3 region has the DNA TGCAGCGTTGAAGATGGAGTTGGACAGGGATTCTATGGCTACACCTTC. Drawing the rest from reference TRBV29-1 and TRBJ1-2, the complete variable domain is SAVISQKPSRDICQRGTSLTIQCQVDSQVTMMFWYRQQPGQSLTLIATANQGSEATYESGFVIDKFPISRPNLTFSTLTVSNMSPEDSSIYLCSVEDGVGQGFYGYTFGSGTRLTVV.

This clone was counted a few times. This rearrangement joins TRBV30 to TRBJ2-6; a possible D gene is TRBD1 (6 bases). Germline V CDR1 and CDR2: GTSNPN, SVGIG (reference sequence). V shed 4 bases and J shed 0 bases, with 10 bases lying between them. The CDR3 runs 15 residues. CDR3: CAWNTGFSGANVLTF. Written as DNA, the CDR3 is TGTGCCTGGAATACAGGGTTCTCTGGGGCCAACGTCCTGACTTTC.

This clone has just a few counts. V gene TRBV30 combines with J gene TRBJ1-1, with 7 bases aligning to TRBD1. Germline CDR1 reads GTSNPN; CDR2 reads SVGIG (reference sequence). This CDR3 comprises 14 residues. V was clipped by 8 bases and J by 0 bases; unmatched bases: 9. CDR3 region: CAGLDRTMNTEAFF. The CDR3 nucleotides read TGTGCCGGACTGGACAGGACCATGAACACTGAAGCTTTCTTT.

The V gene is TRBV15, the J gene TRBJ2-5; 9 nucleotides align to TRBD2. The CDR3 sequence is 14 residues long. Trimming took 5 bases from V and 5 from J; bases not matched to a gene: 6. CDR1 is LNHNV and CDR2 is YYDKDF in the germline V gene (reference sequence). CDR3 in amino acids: CATSYGLALETQYF. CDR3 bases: TGTGCCACCAGCTACGGACTAGCGCTGGAGACCCAGTACTTC.

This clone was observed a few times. The DNA for the CDR3 is TGTGCCACCTTCTACCGGGACGCCTTCGAGAGGGACGAGCAGTACGTC. Translated: CATFYRDAFERDEQYV. The gene calls are TRBV9 and TRBJ2-7, with D tentatively TRBD1 or TRBD2 (5 bases each). The CDR3 is 16 amino acids. Germline V CDR1 and CDR2: SGDLS, YYNGEE. Deletions cut 9 bases from V and 5 bases from J, with 27 bases between.

The DNA of the CDR3 is TGTGCCAGCAGCCCCCCGGAGGGGGCGTGGACTGAAGCTTTCTTT. Translation: CASSPPEGAWTEAFF. V and J are TRBV9 and TRBJ1-1, with TRBD1 matching over 7 bases. J gave up 5 bases and V 4 bases, and 11 bases lay outside the gene matches. The CDR3 totals 15 residues. The germline gives CDR1 SGDLS, CDR2 YYNGEE.

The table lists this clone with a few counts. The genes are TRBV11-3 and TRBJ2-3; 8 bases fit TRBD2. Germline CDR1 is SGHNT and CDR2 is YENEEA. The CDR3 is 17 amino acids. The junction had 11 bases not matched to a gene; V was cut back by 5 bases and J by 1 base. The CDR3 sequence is CASSQGTRIMGTDTQYF. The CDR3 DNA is TGTGCCAGCAGCCAAGGGACTAGAATCATGGGCACAGATACGCAGTATTTT.

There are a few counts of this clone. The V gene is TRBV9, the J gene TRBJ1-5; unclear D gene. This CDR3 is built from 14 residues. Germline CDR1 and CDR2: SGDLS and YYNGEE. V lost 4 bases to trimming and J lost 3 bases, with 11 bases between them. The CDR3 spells CASSLKGLNQPQHF. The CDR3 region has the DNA TGTGCCAGCAGCTTGAAGGGTCTCAATCAGCCCCAGCATTTT. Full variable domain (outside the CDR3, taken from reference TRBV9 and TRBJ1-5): DSGVTQTPKHLITATGQRVTLRCSPRSGDLSVYWYQQSLDQGLQFLIQYYNGEERAKGNILERFSAQQFPDLHSELNLSSLELGDSALYFCASSLKGLNQPQHFGDGTRLSIL.

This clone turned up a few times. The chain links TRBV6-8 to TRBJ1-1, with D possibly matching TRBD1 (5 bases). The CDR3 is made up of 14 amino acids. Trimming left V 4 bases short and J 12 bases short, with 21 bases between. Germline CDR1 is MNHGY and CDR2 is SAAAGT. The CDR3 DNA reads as TGTGCCAGCAGTTTTATTGGGGTAGGGGTGAGACCTTTCTTT. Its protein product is CASSFIGVGVRPFF.

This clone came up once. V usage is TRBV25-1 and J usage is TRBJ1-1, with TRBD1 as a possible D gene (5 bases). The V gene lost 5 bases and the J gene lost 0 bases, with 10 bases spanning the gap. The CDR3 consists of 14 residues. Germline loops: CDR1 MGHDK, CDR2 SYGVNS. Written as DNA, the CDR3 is TGTGCCAGCAGTCCCCCAGGGCTGAACACTGAAGCTTTCTTT. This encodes CASSPPGLNTEAFF.

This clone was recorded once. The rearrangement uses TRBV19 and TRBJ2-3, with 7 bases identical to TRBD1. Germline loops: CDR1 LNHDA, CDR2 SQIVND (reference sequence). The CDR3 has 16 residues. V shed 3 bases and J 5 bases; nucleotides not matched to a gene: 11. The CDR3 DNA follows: TGTGCCAGTAGTATGGGCAACAGGGGTACCAAAGATACGCAGTATTTT. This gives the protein CASSMGNRGTKDTQYF.

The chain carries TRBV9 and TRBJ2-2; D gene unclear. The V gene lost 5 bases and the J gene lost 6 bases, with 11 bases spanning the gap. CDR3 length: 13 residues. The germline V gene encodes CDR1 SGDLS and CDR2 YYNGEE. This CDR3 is CASSYYIAGELFF. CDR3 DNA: TGTGCCAGCAGTTATTACATCGCCGGGGAGCTGTTTTTT.

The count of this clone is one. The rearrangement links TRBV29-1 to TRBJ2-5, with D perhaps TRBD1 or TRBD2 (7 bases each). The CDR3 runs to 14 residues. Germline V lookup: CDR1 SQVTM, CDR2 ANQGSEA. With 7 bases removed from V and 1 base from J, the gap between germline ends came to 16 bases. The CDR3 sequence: CSAQAGQTQETQYF. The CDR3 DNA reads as TGCAGCGCTCAAGCGGGACAGACCCAAGAGACCCAGTACTTC.

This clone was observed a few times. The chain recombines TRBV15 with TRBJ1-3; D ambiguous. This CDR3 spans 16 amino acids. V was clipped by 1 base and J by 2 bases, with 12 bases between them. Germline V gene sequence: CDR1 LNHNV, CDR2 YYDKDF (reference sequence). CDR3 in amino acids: CATSRGPTGAGNTIYF. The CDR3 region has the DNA TGTGCCACCAGCAGAGGACCAACGGGAGCTGGAAACACCATATATTTT.

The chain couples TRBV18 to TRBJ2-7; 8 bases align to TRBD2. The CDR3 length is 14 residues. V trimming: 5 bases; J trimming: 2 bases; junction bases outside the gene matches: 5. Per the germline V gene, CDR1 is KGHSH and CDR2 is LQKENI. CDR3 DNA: TGTGCCAGCTCAGGAGGACTAGCAGCCTACGAGCAGTACTTC. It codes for CASSGGLAAYEQYF. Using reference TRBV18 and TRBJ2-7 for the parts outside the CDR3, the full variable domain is NAGVMQNPRHLVRRRGQEARLRCSPMKGHSHVYWYRQLPEEGLKFMVYLQKENIIDESGMPKERFSAEFPKEGPSILRIQQVVRGDSAAYFCASSGGLAAYEQYFGPGTRLTVT.

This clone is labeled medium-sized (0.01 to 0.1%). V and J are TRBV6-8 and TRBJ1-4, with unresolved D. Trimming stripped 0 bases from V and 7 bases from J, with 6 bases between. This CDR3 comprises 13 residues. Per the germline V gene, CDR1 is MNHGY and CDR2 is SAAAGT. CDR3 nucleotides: TGTGCCAGCAGTTACTCGAACGGTGAAAAACTGTTTTTT. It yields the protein CASSYSNGEKLFF.

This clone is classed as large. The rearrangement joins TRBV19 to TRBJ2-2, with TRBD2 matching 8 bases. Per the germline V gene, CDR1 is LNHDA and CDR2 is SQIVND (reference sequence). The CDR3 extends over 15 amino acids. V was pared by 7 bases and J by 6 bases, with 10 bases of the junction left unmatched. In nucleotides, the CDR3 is TGTGCCAGTAAAATCCTCGGGGGGGCAGCCGGGGAGCTGTTTTTT. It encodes CASKILGGAAGELFF.

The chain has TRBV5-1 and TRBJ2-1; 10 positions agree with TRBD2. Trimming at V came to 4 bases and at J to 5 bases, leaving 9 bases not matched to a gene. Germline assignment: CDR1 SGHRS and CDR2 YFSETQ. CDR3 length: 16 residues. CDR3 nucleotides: TGCGCCAGCAGCCCTAAACTAGCGGGGAATAACAATGAGCAGTTCTTC. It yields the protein CASSPKLAGNNNEQFF. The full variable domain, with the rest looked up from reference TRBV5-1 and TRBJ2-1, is KAGVTQTPRYLIKTRGQQVTLSCSPISGHRSVSWYQQTPGQGLQFLFEYFSETQRNKGNFPGRFSGRQFSNSRSEMNVSTLELGDSALYLCASSPKLAGNNNEQFFGPGTRLTVL.

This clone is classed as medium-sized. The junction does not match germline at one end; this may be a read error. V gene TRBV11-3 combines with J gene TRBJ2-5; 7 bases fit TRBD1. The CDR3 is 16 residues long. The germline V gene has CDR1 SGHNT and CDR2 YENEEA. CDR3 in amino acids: CASRLGDSDGQETQYF. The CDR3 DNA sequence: TGTGCCAGCAGATTAGGGGACAGTGATGGTCAAGAGACCCAGTACTTC.

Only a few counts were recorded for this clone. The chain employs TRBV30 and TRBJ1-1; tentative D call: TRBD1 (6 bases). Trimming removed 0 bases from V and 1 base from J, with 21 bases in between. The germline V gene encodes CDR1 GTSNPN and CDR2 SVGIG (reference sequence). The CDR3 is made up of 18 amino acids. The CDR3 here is CAWSVLRGWYSTNTEAFF. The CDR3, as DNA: TGTGCCTGGAGTGTACTCAGGGGCTGGTATTCAACGAACACTGAAGCTTTCTTT.

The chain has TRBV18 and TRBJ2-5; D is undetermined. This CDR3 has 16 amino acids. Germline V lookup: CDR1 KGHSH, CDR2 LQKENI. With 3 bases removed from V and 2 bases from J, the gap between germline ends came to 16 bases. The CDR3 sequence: CASSPLGRSAQETQYF. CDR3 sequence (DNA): TGTGCCAGCTCACCCCTAGGAAGAAGCGCGCAAGAGACCCAGTACTTC.

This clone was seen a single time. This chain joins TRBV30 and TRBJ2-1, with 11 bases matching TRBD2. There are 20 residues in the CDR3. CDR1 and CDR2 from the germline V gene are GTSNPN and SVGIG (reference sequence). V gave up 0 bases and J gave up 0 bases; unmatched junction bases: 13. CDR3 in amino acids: CAWSVPGLAGPFSSYNEQFF. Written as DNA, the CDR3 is TGTGCCTGGAGTGTACCCGGACTAGCGGGTCCTTTTAGCTCCTACAATGAGCAGTTCTTC.

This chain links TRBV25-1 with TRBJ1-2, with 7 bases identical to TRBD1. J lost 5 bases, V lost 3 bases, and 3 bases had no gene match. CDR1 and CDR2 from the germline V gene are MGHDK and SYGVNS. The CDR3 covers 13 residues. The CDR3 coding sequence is TGTGCCAGCAGTGATACAGGGGAATATGGCTACACCTTC. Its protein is CASSDTGEYGYTF.

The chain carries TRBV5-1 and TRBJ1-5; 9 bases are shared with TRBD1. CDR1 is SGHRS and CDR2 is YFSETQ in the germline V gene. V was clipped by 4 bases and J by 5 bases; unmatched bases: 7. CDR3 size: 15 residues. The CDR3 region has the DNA TGCGCCAGCAGCATGCGGGACAGGGTAGATCAGCCCCAGCATTTT. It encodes CASSMRDRVDQPQHF.

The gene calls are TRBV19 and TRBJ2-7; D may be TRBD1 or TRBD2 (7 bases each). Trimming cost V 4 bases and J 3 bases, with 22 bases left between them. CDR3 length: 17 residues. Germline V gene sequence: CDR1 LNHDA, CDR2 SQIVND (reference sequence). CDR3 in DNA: TGTGCCAGTAGTAGGGAGGGCCGGGGACAGACCAACTACGAGCAGTACTTC. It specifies CASSREGRGQTNYEQYF.

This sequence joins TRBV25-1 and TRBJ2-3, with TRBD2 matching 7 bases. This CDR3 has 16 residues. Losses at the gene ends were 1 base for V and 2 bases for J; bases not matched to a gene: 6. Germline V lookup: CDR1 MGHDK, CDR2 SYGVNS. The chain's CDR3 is CASSEWGGVTTDTQYF. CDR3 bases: TGTGCCAGCAGTGAATGGGGGGGAGTTACCACAGATACGCAGTATTTT.

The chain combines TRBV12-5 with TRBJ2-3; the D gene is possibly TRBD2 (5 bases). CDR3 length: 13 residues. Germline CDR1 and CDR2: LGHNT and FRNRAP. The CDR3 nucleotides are TGTGCCAGCAAACGCGGGAGCACAGATACGCAGTATTTT. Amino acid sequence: CASKRGSTDTQYF.

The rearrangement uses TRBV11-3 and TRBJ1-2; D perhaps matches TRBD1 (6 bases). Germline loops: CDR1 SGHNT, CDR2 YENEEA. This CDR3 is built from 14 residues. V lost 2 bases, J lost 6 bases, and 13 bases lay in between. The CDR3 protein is CASSLIGQGNGYTF. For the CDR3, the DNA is TGTGCCAGCAGCTTAATCGGGCAGGGGAATGGCTACACCTTC.

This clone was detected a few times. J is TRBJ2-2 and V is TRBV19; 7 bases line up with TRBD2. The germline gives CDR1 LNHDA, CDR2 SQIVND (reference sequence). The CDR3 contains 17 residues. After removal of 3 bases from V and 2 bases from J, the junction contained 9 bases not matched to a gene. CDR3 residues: CASSMSLAGVNTGELFF. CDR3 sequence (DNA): TGTGCCAGTAGTATGTCCCTGGCGGGGGTAAACACCGGGGAGCTGTTTTTT.